This paragraph covers one TCR beta chain sequence. What it recognizes is unknown. V was cut by 2 bases and J by 0 bases, with 5 bases left in between. The CDR3 is made up of 13 amino acids. Germline CDR1 is MNHEY and CDR2 is SMNVEV (reference sequence). Time point denoted: new active TB diagnosis, blood taken before or within 7 days of starting treatment. This entry belongs to a study of T cells in tuberculosis. In the study overall: T cells were selected with CD1B tetramers loaded with glucose monomycolate. Study-level findings and limits: The TCR-beta difference was not significant; alpha differences partly reflected length.

TCRdb's table, derived via immunoSEQ multiplex PCR, lists solely in-frame clones and lacks some. The repertoire has around 40,000 clones, 94% of them found once; the top ten carry approximately 4.3%. The specimen comprised PBMCs, sampled at tuberculosis diagnosis. The clonotype originates from an adult with tuberculosis. The chain has TRBV27 and TRBJ2-7, with D unresolved. CDR3 amino acids: CASSLRRSYEQYF. The CDR3 DNA follows: TGTGCCAGCAGTTTACGTCGCTCCTACGAGCAGTACTTC.